One sample yielded the 3 T cell receptor beta chains listed below, sequenced in a study of long-term antiretroviral therapy in people with HIV. An immunoSEQ assay, version v3.0, was performed at survey level. Method: immunoSEQ multiplex PCR; TCRdb's copy keeps in-frame clones and lacks some. Of under 30,000 clones in the sample, around three quarters are singletons; the top ten hold 11%. Material: unsorted PBMCs, obtained 2.1 years after starting antiretroviral therapy. The receptors come from a young man with HIV.

This clone was observed a few times. The chain carries TRBV6-4 and TRBJ2-3; perhaps TRBD1 as D (6 bases). The CDR3 length is 13 residues. Germline CDR1 reads MRHNA; CDR2 reads SNTAGT. Between the trimmed V and J ends, which lost 3 bases and 2 bases, there was a span of 6 bases. Here the CDR3 reads CASSEGATDTQYF. In DNA form, the CDR3 reads TGTGCCAGCAGTGAGGGGGCCACAGATACGCAGTATTTT.

The chain uses TRBV5-1 and TRBJ2-3; 11 nucleotides agree with TRBD2. CDR3 size: 16 residues. J was trimmed by 4 bases and V by 4 bases; bases with no gene match: 8. Per the germline V gene, CDR1 is SGHRS and CDR2 is YFSETQ. CDR3 loop: CASSIQLAGAPDTQYF. CDR3 nucleotide sequence: TGCGCCAGCAGCATCCAACTAGCGGGAGCTCCAGATACGCAGTATTTT.

The chain has TRBV28 and TRBJ2-7, with TRBD2 matching 10 bases. This CDR3 contains 14 residues. Germline V gene lookup returns CDR1 MDHEN and CDR2 SYDVKM. After removal of 2 bases from V and 4 bases from J, the junction contained 2 bases not matched to a gene. In DNA, the CDR3 is TGTGCCAGCAGTTTAAGCGGGGGGGCTTACGAGCAGTACTTC. Its protein product is CASSLSGGAYEQYF.